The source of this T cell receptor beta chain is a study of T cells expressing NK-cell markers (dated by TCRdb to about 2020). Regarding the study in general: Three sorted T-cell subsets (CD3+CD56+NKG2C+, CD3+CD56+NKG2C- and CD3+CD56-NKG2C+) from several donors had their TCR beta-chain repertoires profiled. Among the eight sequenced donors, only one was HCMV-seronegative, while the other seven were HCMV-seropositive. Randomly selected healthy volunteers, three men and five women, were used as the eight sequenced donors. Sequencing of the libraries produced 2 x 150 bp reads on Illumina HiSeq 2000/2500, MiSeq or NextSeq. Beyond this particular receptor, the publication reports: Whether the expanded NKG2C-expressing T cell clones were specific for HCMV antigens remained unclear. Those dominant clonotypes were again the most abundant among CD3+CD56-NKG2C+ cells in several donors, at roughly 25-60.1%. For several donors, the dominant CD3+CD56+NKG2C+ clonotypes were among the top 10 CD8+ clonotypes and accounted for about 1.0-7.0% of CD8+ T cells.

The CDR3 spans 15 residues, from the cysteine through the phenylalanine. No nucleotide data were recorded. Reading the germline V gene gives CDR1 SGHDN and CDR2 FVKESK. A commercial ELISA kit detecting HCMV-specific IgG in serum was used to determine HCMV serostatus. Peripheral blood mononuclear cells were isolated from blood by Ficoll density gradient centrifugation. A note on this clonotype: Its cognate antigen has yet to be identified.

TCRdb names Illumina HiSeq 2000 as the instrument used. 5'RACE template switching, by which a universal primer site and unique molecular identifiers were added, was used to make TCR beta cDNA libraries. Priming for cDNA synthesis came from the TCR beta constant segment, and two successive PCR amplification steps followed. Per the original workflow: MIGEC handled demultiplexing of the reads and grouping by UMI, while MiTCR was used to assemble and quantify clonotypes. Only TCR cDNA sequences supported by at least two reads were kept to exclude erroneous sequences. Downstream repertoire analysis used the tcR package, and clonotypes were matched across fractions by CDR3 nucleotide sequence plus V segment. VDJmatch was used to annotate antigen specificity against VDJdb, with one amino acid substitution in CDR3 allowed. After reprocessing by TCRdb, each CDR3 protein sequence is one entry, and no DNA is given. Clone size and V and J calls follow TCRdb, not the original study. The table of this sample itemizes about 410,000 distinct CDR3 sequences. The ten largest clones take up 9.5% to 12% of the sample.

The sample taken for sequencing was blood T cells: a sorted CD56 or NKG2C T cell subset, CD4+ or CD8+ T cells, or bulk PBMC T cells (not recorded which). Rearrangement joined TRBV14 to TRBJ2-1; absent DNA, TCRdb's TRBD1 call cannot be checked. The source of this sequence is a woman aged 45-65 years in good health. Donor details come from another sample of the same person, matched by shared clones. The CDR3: CASRETGGYDNEQFF.